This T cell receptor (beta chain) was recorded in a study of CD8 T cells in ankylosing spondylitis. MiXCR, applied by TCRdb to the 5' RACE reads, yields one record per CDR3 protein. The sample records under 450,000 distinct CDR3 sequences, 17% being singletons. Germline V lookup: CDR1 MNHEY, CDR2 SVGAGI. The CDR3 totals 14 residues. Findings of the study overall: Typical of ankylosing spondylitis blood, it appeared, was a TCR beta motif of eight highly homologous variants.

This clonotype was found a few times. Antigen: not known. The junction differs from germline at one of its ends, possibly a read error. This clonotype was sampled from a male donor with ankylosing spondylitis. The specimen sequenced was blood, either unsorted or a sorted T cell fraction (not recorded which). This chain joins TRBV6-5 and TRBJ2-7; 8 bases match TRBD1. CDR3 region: CASRYYRGTHEQYF. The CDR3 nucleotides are TGTGCCAGCAGATACTACAGGGGGACCCACGAGCAGTACTTC.